The rows below give T cell receptor beta chains drawn from one sample of a study of blood T cell repertoires in COVID-19. The repertoire was sequenced with immunoSEQ multiplex PCR; TCRdb's copy has only in-frame clones and lacks some. Counted here are hundreds of thousands of clones, about 94% occurring once; the ten biggest clones make up about 0.8%. The sequencing input was peripheral blood. The origin of the receptors is a man in his 60s with COVID-19, enrolled during active disease. CDR3s include the opening cysteine and the closing phenylalanine or tryptophan. Fields, in order: D gene, J gene, V gene, clone size, CDR3 DNA, CDR3 protein. A D gene is named only where the DNA matches it firmly. Clone sizes are given selectively: once, few, many, or a class where the clone is expanded.

TRBD1 TRBJ1-2 TRBV7-9 . TGTGCCAGCAGCTTAGAAGGGACAGATAACTATGGCTACACCTTC CASSLEGTDNYGYTF
TRBD2 TRBJ2-1 TRBV25-1 . TGTGCCAGCAGTGCCGTCAGCGGGAGATTGGAGGAGCAGTTCTTC CASSAVSGRLEEQFF
TRBD1 TRBJ2-3 TRBV5-4 . TGTGCCAGCAGCTGGGGACAGGGGCGAGGAGATACGCAGTATTTT CASSWGQGRGDTQYF
. TRBJ2-7 TRBV10-1 . TGCGCCAGCAGTGTTATCAGGGAATCCTACGAGCAGTACTTC CASSVIRESYEQYF
TRBD1 TRBJ1-6 TRBV7-2 . TGTGCCAGCAGCCCGGGACAGGGACGATCACCCCTCCACTTT CASSPGQGRSPLHF
. TRBJ2-7 TRBV3-1/TRBV3-2 . TGTGCCAGCCAGGGACAAACCTACGAGCAGTACTTC CASQGQTYEQYF
. TRBJ1-1 TRBV27 . TGTGCCAGCAGTTTAGGGGGGGAAGTTGAAGCTTTCTTT CASSLGGEVEAFF
TRBD1 TRBJ1-2 TRBV5-1 . TGCGCCAGCAGCCCTAGACAGGGTTACGGCTACACCTTC CASSPRQGYGYTF
TRBD1 TRBJ2-7 TRBV25-1 once TGTGCCGTCCGGGACAGGGCCCACGAGCAGTACTTC CAVRDRAHEQYF
. TRBJ2-1 TRBV28 once TGTGCCAGCATTACCGGTGGCGGAGAATACAATGAGCAGTTCTTC CASITGGGEYNEQFF
. TRBJ2-5 TRBV6-5 . TGTGCCAGCACCGAACAGGGCCAAGAGACCCAGTACTTC CASTEQGQETQYF
. TRBJ2-2 TRBV7-3 . TGTGCCAGCAGCCCCCCCGGGATGGGCAGTCCCGGGGAGCTGTTTTTT CASSPPGMGSPGELFF
. TRBJ1-1 TRBV28 . TGTGCCAGCACCACGGGATTTGAAGCTTTCTTT CASTTGFEAFF
. TRBJ1-5 TRBV7-3 . TGTGCCAGCAACCTCGGCAGGGGTTGCAATCAGCCCCAGCATTTT CASNLGRGCNQPQHF
TRBD2 TRBJ2-1 TRBV24-1 . TGTGCCACCAGTGATTCCAATCTAGCGGGGGGGCACAATGAGCAGTTCTTC CATSDSNLAGGHNEQFF
TRBD2 TRBJ2-5 TRBV5-5 once TGTGCCAGCAGCTTCGGACTAGCGGAAGAGACCCAGTACTTC CASSFGLAEETQYF
TRBD2 TRBJ2-7 TRBV5-1 . TGCGCCAGCAGCTTGGACTATAGCGGGGGCCCTTCCGAGCAGTACTTC CASSLDYSGGPSEQYF
. TRBJ1-5 TRBV28 . TGTGCCAGCAGTTTCCCCGGGGGGGGCAATCAGCCCCAGCATTTT CASSFPGGGNQPQHF
TRBD1 TRBJ1-2 TRBV6-6 . TGTGCCAGCAGGAGACAGGGTCAGAACGGCTACACCTTC CASRRQGQNGYTF
. TRBJ2-3 TRBV11-2 . TGTGCCAGCACCCTCTGGGCAGGGAGCACAGATACGCAGTATTTT CASTLWAGSTDTQYF
. TRBJ2-1 TRBV11-3 . TGTGCCAGCAGCTTGGAGGGAAGCTCCTACAATGAGCAGTTCTTC CASSLEGSSYNEQFF
TRBD1 TRBJ1-2 TRBV3-1/TRBV3-2 . TGTGCCAGCAGCCAAGCCGACAGGGGTAGCTATGGCTACACCTTC CASSQADRGSYGYTF
TRBD1 TRBJ2-1 TRBV7-3 . TGTGCCAGCAGCTTAACGAACCCCTCTCTGACAGGGAATGAGCAGTTCTTC CASSLTNPSLTGNEQFF
. TRBJ1-4 TRBV5-1 . TGCGCCAGCAGTTGGTCAGGGCATGAAAAACTGTTTTTT CASSWSGHEKLFF
. TRBJ2-1 TRBV6-2/TRBV6-3 . TGTGCCAGCAGTTACCTTTCGGGACTCCCGTCCCCCAATGAGCAGTTCTTC CASSYLSGLPSPNEQFF
TRBD1 TRBJ2-7 TRBV16 . TGTGCCAGCAGCCAAGACAGGGCAGGGGGATACGAGCAGTACTTC CASSQDRAGGYEQYF
TRBD1 TRBJ2-6 TRBV7-8 . TGTGCCAGCAGCCCCCTGTTACTCAGGACAGGGGGGTTCTCTGGGGCCAACGTCCTGACTTTC CASSPLLLRTGGFSGANVLTF
TRBD1 TRBJ2-7 TRBV2 once TGTGCCAGCACTGGACAGGGGGTCAGGTCCGAGCAGTACTTC CASTGQGVRSEQYF
. TRBJ2-7 TRBV28 . TGTGCCAGCAGTTTATTGTCCAGGGGCTACGAGCAGTACTTC CASSLLSRGYEQYF
TRBD1 TRBJ1-6 TRBV5-1 . TGCGCCAGCAGCGCCGGACAGGGGAGAGGTTCACCCCTCCACTTT CASSAGQGRGSPLHF
. TRBJ1-6 TRBV28 . TGTGCCAGCAGTTTATTTGTCCGTAGCAGTTCACCCCTCCACTTT CASSLFVRSSSPLHF
TRBD2 TRBJ2-7 TRBV11-2 . TGTGCCAGCAGCCTACTTCTAGCGGGAGTCGACGAGCAGTACTTC CASSLLLAGVDEQYF
. TRBJ1-2 TRBV19 few TGTGCCAGTAGTATCGAAATGGGAGGGGATGGCTACACCTTC CASSIEMGGDGYTF
. TRBJ1-4 TRBV4-2 . TGTGCCAGCAGCCAAGTAGTAGTATCGGTCGGGGAAAAACTGTTTTTT CASSQVVVSVGEKLFF
. TRBJ1-5 TRBV15 . TGTGCCACCAGCAGGTCACTGGGGAGGGATCAGCCCCAGCATTTT CATSRSLGRDQPQHF
. TRBJ2-1 TRBV5-1 . TGCGCCAGCAGCTTGGAAGGGGCAAGGCAGTTCTTC CASSLEGARQFF
. TRBJ1-1 TRBV3-1/TRBV3-2 . TGTGCCAGCAGCCACGGGGGGGGCAAAAACACTGAAGCTTTCTTT CASSHGGGKNTEAFF
TRBD2 TRBJ2-3 TRBV11-3 . TGTGCCAGCAGCTTCCGGGGGGGGATGGATACGCAGTATTTT CASSFRGGMDTQYF
. TRBJ2-2 TRBV10-3 . TGTGCCATCAGTGAGGGGGCAGTTAACACCGGGGAGCTGTTTTTT CAISEGAVNTGELFF
TRBD1 TRBJ2-2 TRBV27 . TGTGCCAGCGGGACGGACAGGGAGTTCGGGGAGCTGTTTTTT CASGTDREFGELFF
. TRBJ1-6 TRBV28 . TGTGCCAGCAGTGAGATGGGAGGCTCCTATAATTCACCCCTCCACTTT CASSEMGGSYNSPLHF
TRBD1 TRBJ1-2 TRBV27 . TGTGCCAGTAAATACGGACAGGGCCGTGGCTACACCTTC CASKYGQGRGYTF
. TRBJ1-3 TRBV5-5 . TGTGCCAGCAGCCACAGGATCCACTCTGGAAACACCATATATTTT CASSHRIHSGNTIYF
. TRBJ1-2 TRBV4-1 . TGCGCCAGCAGCCAAGAACTCACTATTGGGGGCTACACCTTC CASSQELTIGGYTF
TRBD1 TRBJ2-7 TRBV28 . TGTGCCAGCAAATCCGGGACAGGGGGCTACGAGCAGTACTTC CASKSGTGGYEQYF
TRBD1 TRBJ1-2 TRBV6-1 . TGTGCCAGCAGTGAGGGGGGACAGGGGATATGGTATGGCTACACCTTC CASSEGGQGIWYGYTF
. TRBJ1-2 TRBV12-3/TRBV12-4 few TGTGCCAGCAAACCGGACAGTAACTATGGCTACACCTTC CASKPDSNYGYTF
. TRBJ1-4 TRBV30 . TGTGCCTGGAGCTCTCCGACAGCAAAACTGTTTTTT CAWSSPTAKLFF
TRBD1 TRBJ2-2 TRBV5-1 . TGCGCCAGCAGCGGGAGATGGACAGGGGCCACCGGGGAGCTGTTTTTT CASSGRWTGATGELFF
TRBD1 TRBJ2-5 TRBV30 . TGTGCCTGGAGGAGAAAGGGACAGGGAGGTTTTTCAGAGACCCAGTACTTC CAWRRKGQGGFSETQYF
. TRBJ2-2 TRBV7-9 . TGTGCCAGCAGCTCCGGGACTAACACCGGGGAGCTGTTTTTT CASSSGTNTGELFF
TRBD2 TRBJ2-1 TRBV11-2 . TGTGCCAGCAGCTTCGAGCGGGGGAGCTACAATGAGCAGTTCTTC CASSFERGSYNEQFF
TRBD1 TRBJ2-1 TRBV7-6 once TGTGCCAGCAGCTTAGACACAGGGGGCTACAATGAGCAGTTCTTC CASSLDTGGYNEQFF